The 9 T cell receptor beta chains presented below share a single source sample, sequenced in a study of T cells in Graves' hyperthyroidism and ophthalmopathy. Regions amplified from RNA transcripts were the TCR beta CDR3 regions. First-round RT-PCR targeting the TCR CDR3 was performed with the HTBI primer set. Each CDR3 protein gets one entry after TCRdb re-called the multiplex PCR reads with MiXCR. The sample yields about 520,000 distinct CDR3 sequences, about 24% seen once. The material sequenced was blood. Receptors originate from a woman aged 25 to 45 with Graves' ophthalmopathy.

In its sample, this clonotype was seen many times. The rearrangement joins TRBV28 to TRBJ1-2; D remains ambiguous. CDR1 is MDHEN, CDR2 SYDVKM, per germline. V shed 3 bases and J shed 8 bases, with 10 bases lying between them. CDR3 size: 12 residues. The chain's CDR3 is CASSFGPPGYTF. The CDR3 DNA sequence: TGTGCCAGCAGTTTCGGGCCACCAGGCTACACCTTC.

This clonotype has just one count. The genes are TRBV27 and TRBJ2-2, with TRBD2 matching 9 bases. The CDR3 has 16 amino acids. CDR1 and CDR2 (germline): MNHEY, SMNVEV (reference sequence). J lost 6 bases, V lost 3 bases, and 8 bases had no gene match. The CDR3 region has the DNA TGTGCCAGCAGTTTGGATAGCGGGAGCACGTCCGGGGAGCTGTTTTTT. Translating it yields CASSLDSGSTSGELFF.

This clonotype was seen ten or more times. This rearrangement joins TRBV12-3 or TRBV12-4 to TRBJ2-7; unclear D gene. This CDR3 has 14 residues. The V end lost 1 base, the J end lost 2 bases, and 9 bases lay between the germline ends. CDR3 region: CASSLVPATYEQYF. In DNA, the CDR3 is TGTGCCAGCAGTTTAGTTCCAGCCACCTACGAGCAGTACTTC.

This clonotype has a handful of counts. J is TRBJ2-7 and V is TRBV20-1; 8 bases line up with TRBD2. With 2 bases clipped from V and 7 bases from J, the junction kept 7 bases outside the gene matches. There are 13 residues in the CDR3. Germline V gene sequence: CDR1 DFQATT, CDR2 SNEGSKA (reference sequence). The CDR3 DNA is TGCAGTGCTAGACTAGCGGGTTCGCGGGAGCAGTACTTC. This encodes CSARLAGSREQYF.

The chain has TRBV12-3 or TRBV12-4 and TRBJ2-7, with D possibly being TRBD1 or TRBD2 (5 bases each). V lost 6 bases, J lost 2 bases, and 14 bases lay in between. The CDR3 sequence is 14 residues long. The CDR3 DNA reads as TGTGCCAGCAGACGGGACGGGGCAACCTACGAGCAGTACTTC. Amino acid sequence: CASRRDGATYEQYF.

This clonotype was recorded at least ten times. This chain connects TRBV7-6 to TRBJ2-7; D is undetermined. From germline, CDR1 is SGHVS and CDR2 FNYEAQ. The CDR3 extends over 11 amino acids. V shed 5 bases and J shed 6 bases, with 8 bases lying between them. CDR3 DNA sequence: TGTGCCAGCAGCGTAGGCTTCGAGCAGTACTTC. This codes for CASSVGFEQYF.

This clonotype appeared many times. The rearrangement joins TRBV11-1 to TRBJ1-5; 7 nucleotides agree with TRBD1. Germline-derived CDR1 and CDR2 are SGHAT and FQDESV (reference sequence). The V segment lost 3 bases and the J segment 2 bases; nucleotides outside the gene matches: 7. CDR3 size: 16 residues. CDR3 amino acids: CASSLTGKGGNQPQHF. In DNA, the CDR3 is TGTGCCAGCAGCTTGACAGGGAAGGGGGGCAATCAGCCCCAGCATTTT.

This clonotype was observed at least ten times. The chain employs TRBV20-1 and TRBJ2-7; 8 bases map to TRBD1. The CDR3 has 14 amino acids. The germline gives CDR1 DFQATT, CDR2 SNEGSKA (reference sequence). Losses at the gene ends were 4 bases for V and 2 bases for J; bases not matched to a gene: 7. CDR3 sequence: CSAIRGTGTYEQYF. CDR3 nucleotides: TGCAGTGCTATCCGAGGGACAGGAACCTACGAGCAGTACTTC.

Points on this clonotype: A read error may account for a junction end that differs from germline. CDR3 DNA: TGTGCCAGCAGCGGGGACAGCTCCTGGAACACTGAAGTTTTCTTT. Amino acids: CASSGDSSWNTEVFF. This chain links TRBV6-2 or TRBV6-3 with TRBJ1-1; TRBD1 matches at 7 bases. CDR1 MNHEY and CDR2 SVGEGT come from the germline V gene. The CDR3 sequence is 15 residues long.